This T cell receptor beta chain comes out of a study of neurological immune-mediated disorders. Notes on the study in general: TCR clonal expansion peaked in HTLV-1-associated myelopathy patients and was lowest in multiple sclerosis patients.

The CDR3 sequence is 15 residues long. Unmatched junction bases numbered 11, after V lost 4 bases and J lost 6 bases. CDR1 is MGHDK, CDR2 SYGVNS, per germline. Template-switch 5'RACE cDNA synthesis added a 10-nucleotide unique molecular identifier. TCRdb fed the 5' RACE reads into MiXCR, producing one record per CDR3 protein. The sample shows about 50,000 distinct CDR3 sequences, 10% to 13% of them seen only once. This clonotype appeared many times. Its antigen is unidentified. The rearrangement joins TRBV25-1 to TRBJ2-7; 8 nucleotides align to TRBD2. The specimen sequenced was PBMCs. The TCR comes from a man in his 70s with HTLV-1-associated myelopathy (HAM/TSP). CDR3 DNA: TGTGCCAGCAGTGGGCGGGTCGGGACTAGTGCCGAGCAGTACTTC. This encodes CASSGRVGTSAEQYF.